A selection of T cell receptor beta chains follows, all from one sample in a study of early T cells in non-severe SARS-CoV-2 infection. In TCRdb, the 5' RACE reads were re-called with MiXCR into one record per CDR3 protein. The data contain under 60,000 distinct CDR3 sequences, around 7.5% of them singletons. Sequenced sample: whole blood. These receptors originate from an adult who was a healthcare worker with PCR-confirmed SARS-CoV-2 infection or an uninfected control (not recorded which). The CDR3 runs from the conserved cysteine through the conserved F or W. D genes are given only for firm matches. The size entry is marked missing in some rows and otherwise reads once, few, many or a size class.

v_call	clone_size	d_call	j_call	cdr3_length	cdr3_nt	cdr3_aa
TRBV20-1	.	.	TRBJ1-1	14	TGCAGTGCTAGAGAGATACGGGGGAGCACTGAAGCTTTCTTT	CSAREIRGSTEAFF
TRBV2	few	.	TRBJ2-7	12	TGTGCCAGCACCCTGTCACCCTACGAGCAGTACTTC	CASTLSPYEQYF
TRBV10-3	many	.	TRBJ2-7	13	TGTGCCATCAGTGGGGCACAGACCTACGAGCAGTACTTC	CAISGAQTYEQYF
TRBV12-3/TRBV12-4	medium-sized	.	TRBJ2-1	13	TGTGCCAGCAGTTTAGGACAGGTCACCCGGGGGTTCTTC	CASSLGQVTRGFF
TRBV19	.	.	TRBJ1-1	13	TGTGCCAGTAGTCAGGGACTGAACACTGAAGCTTTCTTT	CASSQGLNTEAFF
TRBV4-1	many	.	TRBJ1-1	15	TGCGCCAGCAGCCAAGACGACCAGAGGGTCGGTGAAGCTTTCTTT	CASSQDDQRVGEAFF
TRBV28	many	.	TRBJ1-2	14	TGTGCCAGCAGGCCTACAGGGTTCGTCTATGGCTACACCTTC	CASRPTGFVYGYTF
TRBV24-1	many	TRBD1	TRBJ2-2	17	TGTGCCACCAGTGCTCGACGGGGACAGGGTTTCGCCGGGGAGCTGTTTTTT	CATSARRGQGFAGELFF
TRBV27	few	TRBD2	TRBJ2-1	16	TGTGCCAGCAGTCTGGGAGCGGGGGTTAACGGCCATGAGCAGTTCTTC	CASSLGAGVNGHEQFF
TRBV11-2	many	TRBD1	TRBJ2-5	15	TGTGCCAGCAGCCCCACGTGGGGACAGGGAGAGACCCAGTACTTC	CASSPTWGQGETQYF
TRBV28	.	.	TRBJ2-1	13	TGTGCCAGCAGCAAGGGACGATACAATGAGCAGTTCTTC	CASSKGRYNEQFF
TRBV9	.	.	TRBJ2-5	15	TGTGCCAGCAGCGTAGAGGGTAGACCCCCAGAGACCCAGTACTTC	CASSVEGRPPETQYF
TRBV9	many	.	TRBJ2-7	15	TGTGCCAGCAGCGCTTCACCACTAGGTACCTACGAGCAGTACTTC	CASSASPLGTYEQYF
TRBV7-9	.	TRBD2	TRBJ2-1	18	TGTGCCAGCAGCTTAGGGACTAGCGGGGGTAGCTCCTACAATGAGCAGTTCTTC	CASSLGTSGGSSYNEQFF
TRBV27	.	.	TRBJ1-6	15	TGTGCCAGCAGTTATGGGGGGCCGGGAATCTCACCCCTCCACTTT	CASSYGGPGISPLHF
TRBV6-2/TRBV6-3	many	.	TRBJ2-2	13	TGTGACAGCACCTTGACTAGTTCCGGGGAGCTGTTTTTT	CDSTLTSSGELFF
TRBV9	.	.	TRBJ2-2	16	TGTGCCAGCAGCGGGGATGAGCTTCGGCCCACCGGGGAGCTGTTTTTT	CASSGDELRPTGELFF
TRBV29-1	many	.	TRBJ1-1	13	TGCAGCGTTGGAGGGGGGATGAACACTGAAGCTTTCTTT	CSVGGGMNTEAFF
TRBV20-1	few	.	TRBJ2-7	16	TGCAGTGCTAGAGATTCTCGGCGGGGACTTGGAGACGAGCAGTACTTC	CSARDSRRGLGDEQYF
TRBV5-6	.	.	TRBJ1-2	12	TGTGCCAGCAGGAGGAGGGGCTATGGCTACACCTTC	CASRRRGYGYTF
TRBV4-1	few	.	TRBJ1-2	14	TGCGCCAGCAGCCAACCGACTACGAACTATGGCTACACCTTC	CASSQPTTNYGYTF
TRBV18	.	.	TRBJ1-1	13	TGTGCCAGCTCGAGAAAGGGGGACACTGAAGCTTTCTTT	CASSRKGDTEAFF
TRBV6-2/TRBV6-3	.	.	TRBJ2-7	12	TGTGCCAGCAGTTCACGACGGTACGAGCAGTACTTC	CASSSRRYEQYF
TRBV12-3/TRBV12-4	few	.	TRBJ1-5	15	TGTGCCAGCAGCCCCGGAGGGGAGAGCAATCAGCCCCAGCATTTT	CASSPGGESNQPQHF
TRBV20-1	many	.	TRBJ2-5	15	TGCAGTGCTAGAGAAGCAGGGGGGCGGATAGAGACCCAGTACTTC	CSAREAGGRIETQYF
TRBV5-4	.	TRBD1	TRBJ1-6	14	TGTGCCAGCAGGGCCGGGACAGATAATTCACCCCTCCACTTT	CASRAGTDNSPLHF
TRBV6-6	many	TRBD2	TRBJ2-2	17	TGTGCCAGCAGCAGGACTAGCGGGGCGACTAACACCGGGGAGCTGTTTTTT	CASSRTSGATNTGELFF
TRBV12-3/TRBV12-4	few	.	TRBJ2-5	13	TGTGCCAGCACGGCTAGAAGTGTGGAGACCCAGTACTTC	CASTARSVETQYF
TRBV5-5	.	.	TRBJ1-5	15	TGTGCCAGCAGCTTGGGGGCTAATAGCAATCAGCCCCAGCATTTT	CASSLGANSNQPQHF
TRBV5-1	many	.	TRBJ1-1	14	TGCGCCAGCAGCTTGGTAGGGTTGGACACTGAAGCTTTCTTT	CASSLVGLDTEAFF
TRBV18	many	TRBD1	TRBJ1-2	14	TGTGCCAGCTCACCCCCTGGACAGGGAGGGAGCTACACCTTC	CASSPPGQGGSYTF
TRBV11-3	many	.	TRBJ2-7	15	TGTGCCAGCAGCTTAGACGGGACGCCTACCAAGGAGCAGTACTTC	CASSLDGTPTKEQYF
TRBV12-3/TRBV12-4	few	.	TRBJ2-7	14	TGTGCCAGCAGTCTACACCGGGATCCCTACGAGCAGTACTTC	CASSLHRDPYEQYF
TRBV11-2	.	.	TRBJ2-2	15	TGTGCCAGCAGCCCAGAAGGCGGCAGCACCGGGGAGCTGTTTTTT	CASSPEGGSTGELFF
TRBV18	many	.	TRBJ2-2	13	TGTGCCAGCTCACCACCATCCACCGGGGAGCTGTTTTTT	CASSPPSTGELFF
TRBV6-6	few	.	TRBJ1-6	15	TGTGCCAGCAGTTCAGGGCCGGGGTCGAATTCACCCCTCCACTTT	CASSSGPGSNSPLHF